The text below deals with one T cell receptor beta chain. Its antigen is not known. The data derive from a study of T cell responses to AZD1222 COVID-19 vaccine. Notes on the study in general: Most donors were white British, females outnumbered males, and clonal diversity was possibly underestimated.

The CDR3 has 11 residues. Trimming removed 0 bases at V and 10 bases at J, with 6 bases between. Per the germline V gene, CDR1 is MNHEY and CDR2 is SVGAGI. Profiled with immunoSEQ multiplex PCR; TCRdb holds only in-frame clones, not every one. This sample has 80,000 to 130,000 clones, with around nine tenths found just once. This TCR came from an adult in good health. Sequenced material: peripheral blood, taken on day 0 of AZD1222 vaccination. V and J are TRBV6-5 and TRBJ1-1; D not resolved. Written as DNA, the CDR3 is TGTGCCAGCAGTTACTCAGGCGGAGCTTTCTTT. It specifies CASSYSGGAFF.